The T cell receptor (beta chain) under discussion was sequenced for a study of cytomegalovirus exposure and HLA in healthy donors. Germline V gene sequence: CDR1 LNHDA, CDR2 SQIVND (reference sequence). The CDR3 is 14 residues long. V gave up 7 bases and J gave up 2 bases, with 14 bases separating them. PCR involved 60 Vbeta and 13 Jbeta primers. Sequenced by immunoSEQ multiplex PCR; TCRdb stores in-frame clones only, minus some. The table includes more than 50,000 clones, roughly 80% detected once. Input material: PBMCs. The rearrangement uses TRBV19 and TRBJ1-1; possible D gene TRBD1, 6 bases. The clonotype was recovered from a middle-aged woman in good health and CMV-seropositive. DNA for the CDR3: TGTGCCAGTAACCTAGGGGGAAGAAACACTGAAGCTTTCTTT. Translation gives CASNLGGRNTEAFF.